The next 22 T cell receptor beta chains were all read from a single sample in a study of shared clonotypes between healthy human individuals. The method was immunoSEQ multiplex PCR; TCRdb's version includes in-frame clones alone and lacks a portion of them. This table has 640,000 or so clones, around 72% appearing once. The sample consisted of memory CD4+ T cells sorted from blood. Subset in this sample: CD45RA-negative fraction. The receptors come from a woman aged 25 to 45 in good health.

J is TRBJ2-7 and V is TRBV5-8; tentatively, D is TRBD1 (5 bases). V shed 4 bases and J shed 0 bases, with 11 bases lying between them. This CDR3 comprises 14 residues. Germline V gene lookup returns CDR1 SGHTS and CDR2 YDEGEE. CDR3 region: CASSRGKVSYEQYF. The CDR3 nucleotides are TGTGCCAGCAGCAGGGGAAAAGTCTCCTACGAGCAGTACTTC.

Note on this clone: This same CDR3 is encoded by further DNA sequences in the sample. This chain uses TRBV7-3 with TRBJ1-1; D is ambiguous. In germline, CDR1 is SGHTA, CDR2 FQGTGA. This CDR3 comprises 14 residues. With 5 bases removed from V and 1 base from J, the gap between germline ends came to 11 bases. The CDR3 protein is CASSPSRGNTEAFF. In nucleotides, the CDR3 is TGTGCCAGCAGCCCCTCTCGGGGGAACACTGAAGCTTTCTTT.

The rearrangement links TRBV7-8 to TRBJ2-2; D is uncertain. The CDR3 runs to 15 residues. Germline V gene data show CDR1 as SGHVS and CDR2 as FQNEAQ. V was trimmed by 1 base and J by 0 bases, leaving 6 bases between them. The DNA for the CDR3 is TGTGCCAGCAGCTTAGACAGCACGAACACCGGGGAGCTGTTTTTT. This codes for CASSLDSTNTGELFF. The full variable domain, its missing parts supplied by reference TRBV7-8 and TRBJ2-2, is GAGVSQSPRYKVAKRGQDVALRCDPISGHVSLFWYQQALGQGPEFLTYFQNEAQLDKSGLPSDRFFAERPEGSVSTLKIQRTQQEDSAVYLCASSLDSTNTGELFFGEGSRLTVL.

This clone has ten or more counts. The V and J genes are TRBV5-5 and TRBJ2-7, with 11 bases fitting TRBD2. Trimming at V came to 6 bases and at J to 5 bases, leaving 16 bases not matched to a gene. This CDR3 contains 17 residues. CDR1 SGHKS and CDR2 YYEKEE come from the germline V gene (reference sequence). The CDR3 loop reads CASTRTFLAGGGNEQYF. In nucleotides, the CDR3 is TGTGCCAGCACCCGGACCTTTCTAGCGGGAGGCGGGAACGAGCAGTACTTC.

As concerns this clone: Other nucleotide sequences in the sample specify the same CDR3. CDR3 sequence reads: CASSSNRGSYEQYF. CDR3 nucleotide sequence: TGTGCCAGCAGCTCCAATAGGGGGTCCTACGAGCAGTACTTC. This chain links TRBV7-2 with TRBJ2-7; D is perhaps TRBD1 (6 bases). The CDR3 extends over 14 amino acids. V was pared by 4 bases and J by 1 base, with 11 bases between. Germline loops: CDR1 SGHTA, CDR2 FQGNSA.

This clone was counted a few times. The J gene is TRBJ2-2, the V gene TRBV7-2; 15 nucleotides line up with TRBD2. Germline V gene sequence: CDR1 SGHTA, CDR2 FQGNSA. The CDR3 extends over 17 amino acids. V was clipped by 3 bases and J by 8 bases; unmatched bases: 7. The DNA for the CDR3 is TGTGCCAGCAGCTTGGGCGGGACTAGCGGGAGGATGGGGGAGCTGTTTTTT. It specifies CASSLGGTSGRMGELFF.

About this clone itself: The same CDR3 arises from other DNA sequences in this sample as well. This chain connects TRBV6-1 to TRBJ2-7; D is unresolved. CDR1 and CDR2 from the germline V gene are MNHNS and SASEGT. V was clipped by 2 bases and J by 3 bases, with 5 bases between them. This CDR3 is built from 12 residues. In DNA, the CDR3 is TGTGCCAGCAGTGAAACCAGCTACGAGCAGTACTTC. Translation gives CASSETSYEQYF.

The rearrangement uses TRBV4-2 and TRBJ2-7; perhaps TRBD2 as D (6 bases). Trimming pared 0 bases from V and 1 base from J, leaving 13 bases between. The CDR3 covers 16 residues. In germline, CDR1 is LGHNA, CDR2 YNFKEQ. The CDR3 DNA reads TGTGCCAGCAGCCAAGATTGGGGGGAGTTATCCTACGAGCAGTACTTC. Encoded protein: CASSQDWGELSYEQYF.

The CDR3 DNA sequence: TGTGCCAGCAGTGAGGCTACAGGGCTCGCTAATGAAAAACTGTTTTTT. Protein product: CASSEATGLANEKLFF. V usage is TRBV6-1 and J usage is TRBJ1-4; a weak D match, TRBD1 (6 bases). The CDR3 covers 16 residues. Germline CDR1 reads MNHNS; CDR2 reads SASEGT. Trimming removed 3 bases at V and 3 bases at J, with 14 bases between.

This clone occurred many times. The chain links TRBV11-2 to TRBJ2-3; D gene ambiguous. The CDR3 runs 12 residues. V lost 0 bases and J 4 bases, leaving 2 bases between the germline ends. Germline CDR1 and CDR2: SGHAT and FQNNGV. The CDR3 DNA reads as TGTGCCAGCAGCTTAGAGTCAGATACGCAGTATTTT. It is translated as CASSLESDTQYF.

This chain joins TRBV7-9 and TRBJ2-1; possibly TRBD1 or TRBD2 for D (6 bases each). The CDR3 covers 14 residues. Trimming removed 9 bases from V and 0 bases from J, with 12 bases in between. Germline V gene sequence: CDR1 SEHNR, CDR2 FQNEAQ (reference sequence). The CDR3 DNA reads TGTGCCAGTACCCGGGGGCTCTCCTACAATGAGCAGTTCTTC. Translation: CASTRGLSYNEQFF. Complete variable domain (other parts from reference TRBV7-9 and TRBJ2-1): DTGVSQNPRHKITKRGQNVTFRCDPISEHNRLYWYRQTLGQGPEFLTYFQNEAQLEKSRLLSDRFSAERPKGSFSTLEIQRTEQGDSAMYLCASTRGLSYNEQFFGPGTRLTVL.

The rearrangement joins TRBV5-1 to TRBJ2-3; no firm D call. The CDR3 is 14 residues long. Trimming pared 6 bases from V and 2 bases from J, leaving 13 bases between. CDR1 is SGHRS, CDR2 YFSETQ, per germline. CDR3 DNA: TGCGCCAGCAATGACGGGTGGGACACAGATACGCAGTATTTT. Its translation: CASNDGWDTDTQYF.

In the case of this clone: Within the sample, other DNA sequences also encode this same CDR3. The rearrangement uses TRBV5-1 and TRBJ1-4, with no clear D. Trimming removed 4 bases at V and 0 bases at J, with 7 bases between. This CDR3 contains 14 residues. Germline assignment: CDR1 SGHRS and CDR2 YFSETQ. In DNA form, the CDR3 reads TGCGCCAGCAGCCTCGACTCAACTAATGAAAAACTGTTTTTT. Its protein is CASSLDSTNEKLFF.

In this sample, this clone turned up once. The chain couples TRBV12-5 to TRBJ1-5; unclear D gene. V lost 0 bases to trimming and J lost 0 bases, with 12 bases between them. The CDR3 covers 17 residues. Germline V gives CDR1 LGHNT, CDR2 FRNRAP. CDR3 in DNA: TGTGCTAGTGGTTTGGTCTCCACCGGGTTTAGCAATCAGCCCCAGCATTTT. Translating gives CASGLVSTGFSNQPQHF.

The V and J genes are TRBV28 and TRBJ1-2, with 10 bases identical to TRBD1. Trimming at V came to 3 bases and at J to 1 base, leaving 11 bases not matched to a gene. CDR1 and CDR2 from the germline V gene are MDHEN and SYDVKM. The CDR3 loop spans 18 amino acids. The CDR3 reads CASSFPLGTGASNYGYTF. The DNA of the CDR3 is TGTGCCAGCAGTTTCCCCCTGGGGACAGGGGCCAGTAACTATGGCTACACCTTC.

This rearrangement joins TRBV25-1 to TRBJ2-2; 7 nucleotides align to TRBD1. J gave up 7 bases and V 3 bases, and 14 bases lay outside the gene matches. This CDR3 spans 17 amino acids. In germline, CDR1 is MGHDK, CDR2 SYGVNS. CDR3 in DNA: TGTGCCAGCAGTGACCCGGGACAGTACTCTCCGGGCGGGGAGCTGTTTTTT. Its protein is CASSDPGQYSPGGELFF.

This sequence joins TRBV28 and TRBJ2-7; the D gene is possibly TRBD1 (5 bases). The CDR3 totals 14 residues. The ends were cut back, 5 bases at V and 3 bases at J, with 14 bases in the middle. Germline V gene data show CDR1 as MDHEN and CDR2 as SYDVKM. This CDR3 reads CASSPPQTVYEQYF. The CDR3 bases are TGTGCCAGCAGTCCCCCCCAGACAGTCTACGAGCAGTACTTC. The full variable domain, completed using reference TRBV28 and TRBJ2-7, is DVKVTQSSRYLVKRTGEKVFLECVQDMDHENMFWYRQDPGLGLRLIYFSYDVKMKEKGDIPEGYSVSREKKERFSLILESASTNQTSMYLCASSPPQTVYEQYFGPGTRLTVT.

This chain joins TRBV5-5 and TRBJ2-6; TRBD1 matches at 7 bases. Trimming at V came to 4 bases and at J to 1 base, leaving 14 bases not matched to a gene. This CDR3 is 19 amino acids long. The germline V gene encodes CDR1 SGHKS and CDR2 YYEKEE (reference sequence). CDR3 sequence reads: CASSRGPGRQRSGANVLTF. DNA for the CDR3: TGTGCCAGCAGCAGGGGGCCGGGACGCCAAAGGTCTGGGGCCAACGTCCTGACTTTC.

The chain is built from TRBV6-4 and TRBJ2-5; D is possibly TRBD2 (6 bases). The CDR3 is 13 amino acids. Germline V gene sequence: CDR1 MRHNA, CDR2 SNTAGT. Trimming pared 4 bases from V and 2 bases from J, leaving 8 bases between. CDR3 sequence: CASSAREQETQYF. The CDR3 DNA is TGTGCCAGCAGTGCCCGGGAGCAAGAGACCCAGTACTTC.

CDR3 sequence: CASRREGANVLTF. The CDR3 DNA sequence: TGCGCCAGCAGGAGGGAGGGGGCCAACGTCCTGACTTTC. The chain is built from TRBV5-1 and TRBJ2-6; D possibly corresponds to TRBD2 (5 bases). This CDR3 is 13 amino acids long. Trimming removed 5 bases at V and 4 bases at J, with 7 bases between. In germline, CDR1 is SGHRS, CDR2 YFSETQ.

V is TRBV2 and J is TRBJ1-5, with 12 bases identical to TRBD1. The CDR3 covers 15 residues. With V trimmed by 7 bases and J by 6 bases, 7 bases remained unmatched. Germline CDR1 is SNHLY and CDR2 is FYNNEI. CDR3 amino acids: CASKPGQGARQPQHF. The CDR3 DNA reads TGTGCCAGCAAGCCGGGACAGGGGGCTCGTCAGCCCCAGCATTTT.

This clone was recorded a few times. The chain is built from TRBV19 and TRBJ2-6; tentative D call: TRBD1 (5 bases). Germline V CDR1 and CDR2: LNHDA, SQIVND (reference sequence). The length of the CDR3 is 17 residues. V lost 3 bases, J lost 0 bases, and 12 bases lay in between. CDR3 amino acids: CASSMQGPYSGANVLTF. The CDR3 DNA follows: TGTGCCAGTAGTATGCAGGGTCCCTACTCTGGGGCCAACGTCCTGACTTTC.